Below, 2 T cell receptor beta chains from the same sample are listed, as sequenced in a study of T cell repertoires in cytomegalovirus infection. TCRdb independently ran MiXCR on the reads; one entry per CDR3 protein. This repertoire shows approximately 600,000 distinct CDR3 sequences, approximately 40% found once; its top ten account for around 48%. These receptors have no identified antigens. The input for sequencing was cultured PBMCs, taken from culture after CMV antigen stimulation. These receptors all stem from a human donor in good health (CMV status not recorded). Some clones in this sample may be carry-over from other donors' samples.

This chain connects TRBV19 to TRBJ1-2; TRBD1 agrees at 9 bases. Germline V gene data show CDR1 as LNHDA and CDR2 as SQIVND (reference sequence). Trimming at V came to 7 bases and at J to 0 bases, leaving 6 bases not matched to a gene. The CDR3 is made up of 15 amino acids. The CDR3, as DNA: TGTGCCAGTAAGGACAGGGGAAGAGCTAACTATGGCTACACCTTC. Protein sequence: CASKDRGRANYGYTF.

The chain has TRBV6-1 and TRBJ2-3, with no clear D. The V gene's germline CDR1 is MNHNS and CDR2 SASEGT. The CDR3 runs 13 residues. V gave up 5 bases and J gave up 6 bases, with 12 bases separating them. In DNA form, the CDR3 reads TGTGCCAGCAGTCGTCGAGGCGTTGATACGCAGTATTTT. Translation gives CASSRRGVDTQYF.